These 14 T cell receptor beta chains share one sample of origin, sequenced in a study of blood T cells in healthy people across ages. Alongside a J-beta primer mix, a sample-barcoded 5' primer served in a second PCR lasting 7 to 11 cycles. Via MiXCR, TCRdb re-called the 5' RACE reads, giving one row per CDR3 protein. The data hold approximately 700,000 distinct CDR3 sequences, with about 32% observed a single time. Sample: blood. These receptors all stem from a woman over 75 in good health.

This chain's CDR3 is CASSSSIAGDGYTF. In DNA, the CDR3 is TGCGCCAGCAGCTCCAGCATTGCAGGGGATGGCTACACCTTC. V usage is TRBV5-1 and J usage is TRBJ1-2; D may be TRBD1 (6 bases). Deletions cut 3 bases from V and 6 bases from J, with 15 bases between. In germline, CDR1 is SGHRS, CDR2 YFSETQ. The CDR3 extends over 14 amino acids. The entire variable domain, with the rest obtained from reference TRBV5-1 and TRBJ1-2, is as follows: KAGVTQTPRYLIKTRGQQVTLSCSPISGHRSVSWYQQTPGQGLQFLFEYFSETQRNKGNFPGRFSGRQFSNSRSEMNVSTLELGDSALYLCASSSSIAGDGYTFGSGTRLTVV.

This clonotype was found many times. CDR3 amino acids: CASSLAGEQYF. Here the CDR3 DNA reads TGTGCCAGCAGCTTAGCTGGGGAGCAGTACTTC. This sequence joins TRBV13 and TRBJ2-7; D is ambiguous. The CDR3 runs to 11 residues. Trimming removed 1 base at V and 7 bases at J, with 5 bases between. Germline loops: CDR1 PRHDT, CDR2 FYEKMQ (reference sequence).

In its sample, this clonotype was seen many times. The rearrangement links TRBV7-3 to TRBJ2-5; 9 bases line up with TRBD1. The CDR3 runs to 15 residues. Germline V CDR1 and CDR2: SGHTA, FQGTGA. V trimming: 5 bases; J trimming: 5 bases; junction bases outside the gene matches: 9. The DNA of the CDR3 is TGTGCCAGCAGCCCCGGGACAGGGAGCACGGAGACCCAGTACTTC. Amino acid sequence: CASSPGTGSTETQYF.

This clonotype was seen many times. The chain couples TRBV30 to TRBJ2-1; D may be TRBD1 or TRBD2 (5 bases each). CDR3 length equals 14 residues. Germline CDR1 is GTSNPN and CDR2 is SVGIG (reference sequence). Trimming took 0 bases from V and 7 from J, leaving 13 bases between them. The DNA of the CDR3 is TGTGCCTGGAGTGTTATCGGGACGGGAAATGAGCAGTTCTTC. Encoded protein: CAWSVIGTGNEQFF.

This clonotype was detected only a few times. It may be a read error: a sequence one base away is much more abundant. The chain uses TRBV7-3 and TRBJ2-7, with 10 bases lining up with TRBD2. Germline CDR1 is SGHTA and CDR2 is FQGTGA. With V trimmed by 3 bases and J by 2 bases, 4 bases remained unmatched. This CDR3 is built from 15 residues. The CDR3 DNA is TGTGCCAGCAGCTTCACTAGCGGGATTCCCTACGAGCAGTACTTC. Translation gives CASSFTSGIPYEQYF.

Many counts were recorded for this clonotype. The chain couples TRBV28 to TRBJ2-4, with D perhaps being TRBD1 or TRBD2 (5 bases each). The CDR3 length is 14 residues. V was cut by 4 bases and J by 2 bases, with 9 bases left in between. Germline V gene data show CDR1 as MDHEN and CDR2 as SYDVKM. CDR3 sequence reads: CASSSGRPKNIQYF. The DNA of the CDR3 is TGTGCCAGCAGTTCGGGACGTCCCAAAAACATTCAGTACTTC.

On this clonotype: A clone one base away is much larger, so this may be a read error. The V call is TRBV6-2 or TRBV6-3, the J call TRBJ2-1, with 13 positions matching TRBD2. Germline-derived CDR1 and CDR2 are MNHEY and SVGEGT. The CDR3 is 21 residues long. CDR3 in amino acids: CASGYSKDGLAGARVYNEQFF. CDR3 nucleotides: TGTGCCAGCGGTTACTCGAAGGATGGACTAGCGGGGGCCCGGGTTTACAATGAGCAGTTCTTC.

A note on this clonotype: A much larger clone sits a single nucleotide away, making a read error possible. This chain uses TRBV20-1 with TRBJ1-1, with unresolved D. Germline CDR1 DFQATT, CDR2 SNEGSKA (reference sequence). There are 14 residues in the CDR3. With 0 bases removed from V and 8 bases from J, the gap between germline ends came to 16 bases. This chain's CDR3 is CSAREPGDTREAFF. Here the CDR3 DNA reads TGCAGTGCTAGAGAGCCAGGCGACACGAGGGAAGCTTTCTTT.

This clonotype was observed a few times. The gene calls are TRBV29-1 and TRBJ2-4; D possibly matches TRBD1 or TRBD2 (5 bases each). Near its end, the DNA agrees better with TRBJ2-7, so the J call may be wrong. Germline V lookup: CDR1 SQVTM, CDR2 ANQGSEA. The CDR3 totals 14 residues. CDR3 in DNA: TGCAGCGTTTCGGGGCGGCAGGGCCTATCCGAGCAGTACTTC. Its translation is CSVSGRQGLSEQYF.

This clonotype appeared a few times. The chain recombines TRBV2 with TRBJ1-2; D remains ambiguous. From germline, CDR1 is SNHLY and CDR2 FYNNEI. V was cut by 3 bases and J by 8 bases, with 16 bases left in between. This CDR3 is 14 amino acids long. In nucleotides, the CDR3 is TGTGCCAGCAGTGAGGTGCGGGAGGGAAGGGGCTACACCTTC. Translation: CASSEVREGRGYTF.

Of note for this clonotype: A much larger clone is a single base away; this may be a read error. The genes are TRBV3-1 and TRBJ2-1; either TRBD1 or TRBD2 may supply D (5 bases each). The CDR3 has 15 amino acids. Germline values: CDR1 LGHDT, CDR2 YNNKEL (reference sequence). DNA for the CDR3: TGTGCCAACAGCCCAACTGAAGGGACGGGGAATGAGCAGTTCTTC. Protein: CANSPTEGTGNEQFF.

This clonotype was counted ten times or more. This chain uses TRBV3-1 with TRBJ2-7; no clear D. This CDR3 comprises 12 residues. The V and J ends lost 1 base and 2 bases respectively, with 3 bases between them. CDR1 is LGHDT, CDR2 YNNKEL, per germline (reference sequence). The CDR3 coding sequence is TGTGCCAGCAGCCAAGCCACCTACGAGCAGTACTTC. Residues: CASSQATYEQYF.

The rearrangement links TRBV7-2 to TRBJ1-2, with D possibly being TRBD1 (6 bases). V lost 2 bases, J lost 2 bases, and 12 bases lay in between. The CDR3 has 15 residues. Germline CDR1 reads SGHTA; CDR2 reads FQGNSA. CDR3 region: CASSLSGDRNYGYTF. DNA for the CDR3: TGTGCCAGCAGCTTATCAGGGGATCGGAACTATGGCTACACCTTC.

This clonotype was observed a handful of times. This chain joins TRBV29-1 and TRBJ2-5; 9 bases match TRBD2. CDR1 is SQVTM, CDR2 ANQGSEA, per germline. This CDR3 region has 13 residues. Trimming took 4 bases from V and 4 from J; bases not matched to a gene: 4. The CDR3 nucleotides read TGCAGCGTTGGAGGACTAGCGCGAGAGACCCAGTACTTC. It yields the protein CSVGGLARETQYF.